A single sample is the source of the 23 T cell receptor beta chains below, sequenced in a study of Tregs in tolerant kidney transplant recipients. Repertoires were generated with immunoSEQ multiplex PCR, while TCRdb's copy carries only in-frame clones and drops some. The sample has 69,000 or so clones; roughly 89% are singletons. The specimen was CD4+ T cells from blood, collected before the transplant. The source of these receptors is a human donor who received a combined kidney and bone marrow transplant.

The rearrangement uses TRBV19 and TRBJ2-1; 13 positions match TRBD2. The J segment lost 9 bases and the V segment lost 5 bases, leaving 13 bases of the junction unmatched. CDR1 LNHDA and CDR2 SQIVND come from the germline V gene (reference sequence). The length of the CDR3 is 17 residues. CDR3 sequence: CASSVTSGRPRGSEQFF. CDR3 DNA sequence: TGTGCCAGTAGTGTGACTAGCGGGAGGCCGCGGGGGAGTGAGCAGTTCTTC.

The rearrangement joins TRBV5-1 to TRBJ1-1; D uncertain. Germline V gene sequence: CDR1 SGHRS, CDR2 YFSETQ. The CDR3 is 14 amino acids. Trimming removed 2 bases at V and 1 base at J, with 9 bases between. This CDR3 is CASSFGEGNTEAFF. The CDR3, as DNA: TGCGCCAGCAGCTTCGGGGAGGGGAACACTGAAGCTTTCTTT.

The rearrangement links TRBV25-1 to TRBJ2-7; no reliable D call. This CDR3 has 13 residues. V lost 5 bases, J lost 0 bases, and 8 bases lay in between. Germline-derived CDR1 and CDR2 are MGHDK and SYGVNS. The CDR3 region is CASSPTNSYEQYF. CDR3 nucleotides: TGTGCCAGCAGTCCGACAAACTCCTACGAGCAGTACTTC.

The CDR3 sequence is CATSRDSLAGNTGELFF. The CDR3 bases are TGTGCCACCAGCAGAGATAGCCTAGCGGGGAACACCGGGGAGCTGTTTTTT. The J gene is TRBJ2-2, the V gene TRBV15; the match to TRBD2 covers 8 bases. V lost 0 bases and J lost 1; bases outside the gene matches: 4. The germline V gene encodes CDR1 LNHNV and CDR2 YYDKDF (reference sequence). This CDR3 region has 17 residues. The variable domain in full, completed from reference TRBV15 and TRBJ2-2, reads DAMVIQNPRYQVTQFGKPVTLSCSQTLNHNVMYWYQQKSSQAPKLLFHYYDKDFNNEADTPDNFQSRRPNTSFCFLDIRSPGLGDTAMYLCATSRDSLAGNTGELFFGEGSRLTVL.

This chain connects TRBV7-3 to TRBJ2-3; 14 bases agree with TRBD2. The V and J ends lost 5 bases and 3 bases, in that order; junction bases with no gene match: 7. Germline CDR1 and CDR2: SGHTA and FQGTGA. CDR3 length: 17 amino acids. This chain's CDR3 is CASSPPGLAGGTDTQYF. CDR3 bases: TGTGCCAGCAGCCCTCCCGGACTAGCGGGAGGAACAGATACGCAGTATTTT.

The rearrangement links TRBV28 to TRBJ2-6; 10 bases match TRBD1. CDR1 is MDHEN and CDR2 is SYDVKM in the germline V gene. CDR3 length: 18 residues. V trimming: 6 bases; J trimming: 0 bases; junction bases outside the gene matches: 8. CDR3: CASSPAGQGFSGANVLTF. CDR3 coding DNA: TGTGCCAGCAGCCCCGCGGGACAGGGGTTCTCTGGGGCCAACGTCCTGACTTTC. Full variable domain (remainder filled in from reference TRBV28 and TRBJ2-6): DVKVTQSSRYLVKRTGEKVFLECVQDMDHENMFWYRQDPGLGLRLIYFSYDVKMKEKGDIPEGYSVSREKKERFSLILESASTNQTSMYLCASSPAGQGFSGANVLTFGAGSRLTVL.

This clone has only one observation. The chain couples TRBV7-6 to TRBJ2-7; 8 bases align to TRBD2. CDR3 size: 19 residues. Per germline, CDR1 SGHVS and CDR2 FNYEAQ. J lost 0 bases, V lost 5 bases, and 18 bases had no gene match. The CDR3 spells CASSQETIAGRPYSYEQYF. The CDR3 DNA reads TGTGCCAGCAGCCAAGAGACTATAGCGGGACGACCTTACTCCTACGAGCAGTACTTC.

J is TRBJ2-3 and V is TRBV7-9, with 8 nucleotides matching TRBD1. The V segment lost 5 bases and the J segment 3 bases; nucleotides outside the gene matches: 10. Germline CDR1 SEHNR, CDR2 FQNEAQ (reference sequence). This CDR3 spans 16 amino acids. Here the CDR3 reads CASSAQWTGTTDTQYF. CDR3 in DNA: TGTGCCAGCAGCGCTCAATGGACAGGGACAACAGATACGCAGTATTTT.

This CDR3 is CASRDRGAYEQYF. DNA of the CDR3: TGCGCCAGCAGAGACAGGGGGGCCTACGAGCAGTACTTC. The chain links TRBV10-2 to TRBJ2-7; 9 positions agree with TRBD1. The CDR3 covers 13 residues. Germline lookup yields CDR1 WSHSY and CDR2 SAAADI. With 6 bases clipped from V and 2 bases from J, the junction kept 2 bases outside the gene matches.

The chain carries TRBV14 and TRBJ1-4, with no clear D. The CDR3 is 14 amino acids. The germline CDR1 and CDR2 sequences are SGHDN and FVKESK. Trimming shortened V by 6 bases and J by 0 bases, and 8 bases separated the two germline ends. The CDR3 sequence: CASRRDSTNEKLFF. The CDR3 DNA reads as TGTGCCAGCAGACGCGATTCAACTAATGAAAAACTGTTTTTT.

V usage is TRBV5-1 and J usage is TRBJ1-5; the D is unclear. V lost 0 bases to trimming and J lost 4 bases, with 8 bases between them. CDR1 and CDR2 (germline): SGHRS, YFSETQ. The CDR3 has 14 residues. The CDR3 is CASSLDTANQPQHF. CDR3 nucleotides: TGCGCCAGCAGCTTGGATACAGCAAATCAGCCCCAGCATTTT.

The genes are TRBV4-1 and TRBJ1-5; D gene ambiguous. The ends were cut back, 4 bases at V and 7 bases at J, with 14 bases in the middle. CDR1 and CDR2 from the germline V gene are MGHRA and YSYEKL. The CDR3 sequence is 14 residues long. The CDR3 sequence is CASSPVGAIQPQHF. CDR3 coding DNA: TGCGCCAGCAGCCCCGTGGGCGCTATCCAGCCCCAGCATTTT.

V usage is TRBV9 and J usage is TRBJ2-1; TRBD2 matches at 12 bases. Germline trimming cut 3 bases from V and 6 bases from J; bases unmatched to any gene: 4. Germline CDR1 is SGDLS and CDR2 is YYNGEE. This CDR3 has 15 residues. CDR3 nucleotides: TGTGCCAGCAGCGGAGCTAGCGGGAGGGCCAATGAGCAGTTCTTC. As protein: CASSGASGRANEQFF.

V gene TRBV25-1 combines with J gene TRBJ2-3; weak D call: TRBD1 (6 bases). V dropped 2 bases and J dropped 4 bases, with 10 bases sitting between them. The CDR3 sequence is 14 residues long. Germline CDR1 and CDR2: MGHDK and SYGVNS. The CDR3 reads CASSEATGPDTQYF. Written as DNA, the CDR3 is TGTGCCAGCAGTGAAGCCACAGGGCCAGATACGCAGTATTTT. Complete variable domain (other parts from reference TRBV25-1 and TRBJ2-3): EADIYQTPRYLVIGTGKKITLECSQTMGHDKMYWYQQDPGMELHLIHYSYGVNSTEKGDLSSESTVSRIRTEHFPLTLESARPSHTSQYLCASSEATGPDTQYFGPGTRLTVL.

The CDR3 region has the DNA TGTGCCAGCAGCTTGAGAGACAGGGTAGGGGAAAAACTGTTTTTT. It is translated as CASSLRDRVGEKLFF. The chain couples TRBV5-8 to TRBJ1-4; 7 bases match TRBD1. Losses at the gene ends were 1 base for V and 8 bases for J; bases not matched to a gene: 8. The CDR3 consists of 15 residues. Per the germline V gene, CDR1 is SGHTS and CDR2 is YDEGEE.

V usage is TRBV6-6 and J usage is TRBJ1-3, with D possibly being TRBD1 (6 bases). The CDR3 is made up of 14 amino acids. The germline V and J ends were trimmed by 6 bases and 0 bases, with 9 bases remaining between them. Germline V gives CDR1 MNHNY, CDR2 SVGAGI (reference sequence). CDR3 sequence: CASRQGISGNTIYF. In DNA, the CDR3 is TGTGCCAGCAGGCAGGGGATCTCTGGAAACACCATATATTTT.

The chain joins TRBV4-1 to TRBJ2-7, with 7 positions matching TRBD2. This CDR3 comprises 16 residues. The J segment lost 6 bases and the V segment lost 1 base, leaving 12 bases of the junction unmatched. CDR1 is MGHRA and CDR2 is YSYEKL in the germline V gene. CDR3 in DNA: TGCGCCAGCAGCCAAGCCCCGATCGGGAGGAGGAGCGAGCAGTACTTC. As protein: CASSQAPIGRRSEQYF.

The chain combines TRBV27 with TRBJ1-4, with 7 bases fitting TRBD1. From germline, CDR1 is MNHEY and CDR2 SMNVEV (reference sequence). J was trimmed by 7 bases and V by 6 bases; bases with no gene match: 17. The CDR3 runs 17 residues. The CDR3 region has the DNA TGTGCCAGCAGCTTACGCTCGACAGGGCACGGTATTGAAAAACTGTTTTTT. Translated: CASSLRSTGHGIEKLFF. The full variable domain, its missing parts supplied by reference TRBV27 and TRBJ1-4, is EAQVTQNPRYLITVTGKKLTVTCSQNMNHEYMSWYRQDPGLGLRQIYYSMNVEVTDKGDVPEGYKVSRKEKRNFPLILESPSPNQTSLYFCASSLRSTGHGIEKLFFGSGTQLSVL.

The genes are TRBV7-3 and TRBJ2-3; 11 positions agree with TRBD2. The junction had 8 bases not matched to a gene; V was cut back by 4 bases and J by 5 bases. The CDR3 spans 16 residues. CDR1 and CDR2 (germline): SGHTA, FQGTGA. CDR3 sequence reads: CASSSIAGGPQDTQYF. The DNA for the CDR3 is TGTGCCAGCAGCTCAATAGCGGGAGGGCCCCAAGATACGCAGTATTTT.

Only a few counts were recorded for this clone. The chain combines TRBV28 with TRBJ1-2; 7 bases fit TRBD1. The CDR3 length is 12 residues. Germline V gene sequence: CDR1 MDHEN, CDR2 SYDVKM. V was clipped by 4 bases and J by 4 bases; unmatched bases: 0. DNA of the CDR3: TGTGCCAGCAGTTGGGACAGCTATGGCTACACCTTC. This gives the protein CASSWDSYGYTF.

The CDR3 loop is CASSPIDRVVDEQYF. The DNA of the CDR3 is TGTGCCAGCAGCCCAATCGACAGGGTGGTAGACGAGCAGTACTTC. This rearrangement joins TRBV5-4 to TRBJ2-7; 7 bases align to TRBD1. Germline V gene sequence: CDR1 SGHNT, CDR2 YYREEE (reference sequence). V gave up 4 bases and J gave up 5 bases; unmatched junction bases: 12. This CDR3 spans 15 amino acids.

The V and J genes are TRBV28 and TRBJ2-5; 8 bases line up with TRBD2. Germline CDR1 reads MDHEN; CDR2 reads SYDVKM. Trimming removed 2 bases from V and 0 bases from J; junction bases left unmatched: 5. The CDR3 spans 16 residues. CDR3 DNA sequence: TGTGCCAGCAGTTTAAGCGGTAGCGGGGACCAAGAGACCCAGTACTTC. It is translated as CASSLSGSGDQETQYF. The whole variable domain, remainder taken from reference TRBV28 and TRBJ2-5, is DVKVTQSSRYLVKRTGEKVFLECVQDMDHENMFWYRQDPGLGLRLIYFSYDVKMKEKGDIPEGYSVSREKKERFSLILESASTNQTSMYLCASSLSGSGDQETQYFGPGTRLLVL.

The rearrangement links TRBV11-2 to TRBJ1-4, with a possible D match to TRBD1 (5 bases). The ends were cut back, 5 bases at V and 8 bases at J, with 15 bases in the middle. This CDR3 has 14 residues. CDR1 and CDR2 from the germline V gene are SGHAT and FQNNGV. Here the CDR3 reads CASSQPGTGEKLFF. As DNA, the CDR3 is TGTGCCAGCAGCCAACCCGGGACTGGAGAAAAACTGTTTTTT.